This TCR beta chain was recorded in a study of human T cells and chemical hapten exposure (dated by TCRdb to the early 2020s). Notes on the research overall: For sensitization, 2% DPC in acetone was applied to a roughly 2 cm by roughly 2 cm area of upper inner arm skin. Throughout the study period of about 25 weeks, patients also received therapeutic DPC doses to the scalp every week. Patch tests used Finn chambers with 0.01% DPC on the upper back, scored after 6 days by International Contact Dermatitis Research Group standards. Most of the patients in the cohort were female, and the cohort covered alopecia areata with under or over 50% scalp involvement, alopecia totalis and alopecia universalis. The libraries were sequenced as a pool, and the TCR yield per sample differed mostly because of small variations in library volumes within the pool. This study followed changes in the peripheral blood TCR repertoire in vivo during primary and secondary sensitization of alopecia patients to the hapten diphenylcyclopropenone (DPC). Blood samples were taken from patients before sensitization (week 0) and then at 2, 6 and about 24 weeks after DPC sensitization. Blood for TCR sequencing was provided by twenty-nine alopecia patients at one to four time points (pre-sensitization, 2, 6 and 24 weeks). The research as a whole found: Alopecia, a presumed autoimmune disease, was present in all patients, so the immune response of the patients might differ from that of healthy individuals. After repeated subsampling, the strength of the expansion versus patch-test correlation and the threshold at which it became significant changed. The number of PT1 expanded TCRs positively correlated with patch test score, significant at thresholds 8, 16 and 32 but not 4. DPC sensitization did not change the number of TCRs with a frequency above 1 in 1000, and there was no evidence of changes in global repertoire structure. Significantly more large CDR3 similarity clusters were formed by expanded TCRs than by pre-sensitization or healthy control sets, consistent with antigen-driven responses.

This clonotype was picked up a small number of times. Its antigen is unknown. Base qualities are missing; no much larger clone stands one base away. Library preparation used RACE. Sequencer: NextSeq 500. Library preparation attached unique molecular identifiers to individual cDNA molecules for quantitative, reproducible TCR counting. Both TCR alpha and TCR beta chains were sequenced from each blood RNA sample. The study's own analysis went as follows. A median of about 89,000 TCRs per sample was observed, with a range of about 20,000 to 690,600. V, J and CDR3 annotation of the TCR reads was carried out using the Decombinator software suite. For the PS versus PT1 abundance plots, all samples were subsampled to the same number of TCRs (28,000). TCRs were defined as expanded if absent before sensitization and observed at least eight times at the 2-week time point. TCRdb itself trimmed the public reads at Q25 with fastp, ran MiXCR and retained productive beta chains. For every CDR3 protein sequence, its rows merge into one entry that carries the most common genes and DNA. For this entry, the V and J calls and clone size follow TCRdb and not the study's own pipeline. For this sample the table gives tens of thousands of distinct CDR3 sequences, of which approximately 9.4% were detected only once. In total, the top ten clones hold 3.3% of the sample.

What the time point label conveys for this sample: patch test 1, 2 weeks after DPC sensitization. The meaning of the sample's treatment or condition label: therapeutic diphenylcyclopropenone sensitization with weekly scalp DPC. At every patch-test visit, the blood draw took place before the patch test was put on. To be eligible, patients had to be aged 18 to 70, diagnosed with alopecia and judged suitable for DPC therapy, while pregnant patients were excluded. Unfractionated whole blood was collected in Tempus Blood RNA tubes, and total RNA was extracted from that blood. The germline V gene sets CDR1 to MNHEY and CDR2 to SVGAGI. Trimming costs V 0 bases and J 4 bases, and their ends lie 10 bases apart. Counted from cysteine to phenylalanine, this CDR3 has 15 amino acids. Of the read, only the CDR3 DNA is kept; its 45 bases are in frame from base 1.

The V and J segments used are TRBV6-5 and TRBJ2-1, with TRBD2 tentatively as D gene (7 bases match). This receptor was identified in a woman aged 40 to 50 with alopecia areata. Some clones in this sample may be carry-over from other donors' samples. This sample comprised whole blood, obtained in connection with sensitization to the hapten diphenylcyclopropenone (DPC). The CDR3 reads as follows: CASSYSRGAYNEQFF. The nucleotide sequence reads as follows: TGTGCCAGCAGTTACTCACGGGGGGCGTACAATGAGCAGTTCTTC.